A single sample is the source of the 18 T cell receptor beta chains below, sequenced in a study of cytomegalovirus exposure and HLA in healthy donors. 13 Jbeta primers and 60 Vbeta primers were used for the PCR. Produced via immunoSEQ multiplex PCR; TCRdb's table is partial and in-frame only. Here the sample spans 150,000 to 200,000 clones, roughly 80% being singletons. The specimen was PBMCs. These receptors all come from a young man in good health and CMV-seropositive.

The chain uses TRBV5-1 and TRBJ2-7, with 11 positions matching TRBD1. CDR3 length: 12 residues. V lost 7 bases to trimming and J lost 6 bases; unmatched junction nucleotides: 3. Per the germline V gene, CDR1 is SGHRS and CDR2 is YFSETQ. The CDR3 DNA reads TGCGCCAGCGGTGGGACAGGGGGCGAGCAGTACTTC. This codes for CASGGTGGEQYF. Full variable domain (outside the CDR3, taken from reference TRBV5-1 and TRBJ2-7): KAGVTQTPRYLIKTRGQQVTLSCSPISGHRSVSWYQQTPGQGLQFLFEYFSETQRNKGNFPGRFSGRQFSNSRSEMNVSTLELGDSALYLCASGGTGGEQYFGPGTRLTVT.

The rearrangement links TRBV7-9 to TRBJ2-7, with 9 bases aligning to TRBD2. The CDR3 is made up of 14 amino acids. V was pared by 4 bases and J by 2 bases, with 3 bases of the junction left unmatched. Germline assignment: CDR1 SEHNR and CDR2 FQNEAQ (reference sequence). The CDR3 nucleotides read TGTGCCAGCAGCTATAGCGGGGGACCCTACGAGCAGTACTTC. Translation gives CASSYSGGPYEQYF.

This clone was counted between two and nine times. The CDR3 nucleotides read TGTGCCAGCAGTTGGGACAAGTACAATCAGCCCCAGCATTTT. It translates to CASSWDKYNQPQHF. The rearrangement links TRBV27 to TRBJ1-5; TRBD1 might be the D (6 bases). CDR3 length equals 14 residues. Germline assignment: CDR1 MNHEY and CDR2 SMNVEV (reference sequence). V gave up 4 bases and J gave up 3 bases, with 10 bases separating them.

The genes are TRBV27 and TRBJ2-3; TRBD2 matches at 12 bases. V trimming: 6 bases; J trimming: 5 bases; junction bases outside the gene matches: 3. The V gene's germline CDR1 is MNHEY and CDR2 SMNVEV (reference sequence). This CDR3 comprises 14 residues. As DNA, the CDR3 is TGTGCCAGCAGGGGACTAGCGGGCCTAGATACGCAGTATTTT. Translated: CASRGLAGLDTQYF.

The V call is TRBV28, the J call TRBJ1-2; unclear D gene. The CDR3 sequence is 11 residues long. CDR1 is MDHEN, CDR2 SYDVKM, per germline. V was pared by 4 bases and J by 7 bases, with 7 bases between. CDR3 amino acids: CASSYTGGYTF. Here the CDR3 DNA reads TGTGCCAGCAGTTATACGGGTGGCTACACCTTC.

This clone has a handful of counts. The chain links TRBV7-3 to TRBJ2-6; the D gene is possibly TRBD1 (6 bases). The CDR3 extends over 18 amino acids. Germline V CDR1 and CDR2: SGHTA, FQGTGA. Trimming took off 2 bases at V and 0 bases at J, with 14 bases between the two ends. CDR3 amino acids: CASSLRQEAFSGANVLTF. The DNA for the CDR3 is TGTGCCAGCAGCTTACGACAGGAAGCATTCTCTGGGGCCAACGTCCTGACTTTC.

With respect to this clone: The junction shows a germline mismatch at one end, possibly a read error. The chain combines TRBV5-1 with TRBJ1-2, with 8 bases lining up with TRBD1. The germline V gene encodes CDR1 SGHRS and CDR2 YFSETQ. CDR3 length equals 13 residues. The CDR3 loop is CASSSGQGGGYPF. CDR3 nucleotides: TGCGCCAGCAGCTCTGGACAGGGCGGCGGCTACCCCTTC.

The chain links TRBV4-2 to TRBJ2-7; 9 bases are shared with TRBD2. This CDR3 has 15 residues. CDR1 and CDR2 (germline): LGHNA, YNFKEQ. J lost 5 bases, V lost 0 bases, and 5 bases had no gene match. The CDR3 region is CASSQEAGGPNEQYF. The DNA for the CDR3 is TGTGCCAGCAGCCAAGAGGCGGGAGGGCCCAACGAGCAGTACTTC.

The chain combines TRBV7-2 with TRBJ1-2, with 9 bases aligning to TRBD1. Germline CDR1 SGHTA, CDR2 FQGNSA. The CDR3 sequence is 15 residues long. V was pared by 4 bases and J by 12 bases, with 15 bases of the junction left unmatched. The CDR3 DNA follows: TGTGCCAGCAGCTGGGGGGCGGGACAGGGTGATGTCGACACCTTC. It specifies CASSWGAGQGDVDTF.

Concerning this clone itself: The junction shows a germline mismatch at one end, possibly a read error. V usage is TRBV7-9 and J usage is TRBJ2-1; D may be TRBD1 (6 bases). The germline CDR1 and CDR2 sequences are SEHNR and FQNEAQ (reference sequence). The CDR3 is 12 amino acids. The CDR3 region has the DNA TGTTCCAGCAGCCAAACAGGGAATGAGCAGTTCTTC. Translated: CSSSQTGNEQFF.

This sequence joins TRBV6-1 and TRBJ2-7, with D uncertain. Per germline, CDR1 MNHNS and CDR2 SASEGT. The CDR3 length is 11 residues. Trimming took 6 bases from V and 2 from J, leaving 5 bases between them. CDR3 in amino acids: CASSQTYEQYF. CDR3 DNA: TGTGCCAGCAGCCAGACCTACGAGCAGTACTTC.

This chain uses TRBV27 with TRBJ1-4; D remains ambiguous. Trimming shortened V by 5 bases and J by 8 bases, and 12 bases separated the two germline ends. Germline lookup yields CDR1 MNHEY and CDR2 SMNVEV (reference sequence). The CDR3 runs 13 residues. For the CDR3, the DNA is TGTGCCAGCAGTGACCGGGAGGACGAAAAACTGTTTTTT. Amino acid sequence: CASSDREDEKLFF.

The gene calls are TRBV27 and TRBJ2-7, with TRBD2 identical over 8 bases. V lost 2 bases to trimming and J lost 5 bases; unmatched junction nucleotides: 5. The CDR3 runs to 14 residues. Germline V lookup: CDR1 MNHEY, CDR2 SMNVEV (reference sequence). Written as DNA, the CDR3 is TGTGCCAGCAGTTTAAGGGGACTAGGGAACGAGCAGTACTTC. Translating it yields CASSLRGLGNEQYF.

The chain has TRBV7-2 and TRBJ2-5, with D hard to call. The DNA end lines up better with TRBJ2-7; the J call may be wrong. There are 15 residues in the CDR3. Germline V gives CDR1 SGHTA, CDR2 FQGNSA. Here the CDR3 reads CASSPPAAPPYEQYF. In nucleotides, the CDR3 is TGTGCCAGCAGCCCACCGGCAGCGCCCCCCTACGAGCAGTACTTC.

The V and J genes are TRBV30 and TRBJ2-5, with 10 bases aligning to TRBD2. The J call may be incorrect, as the DNA end agrees better with TRBJ2-7. CDR3 size: 15 residues. Germline V gene lookup returns CDR1 GTSNPN and CDR2 SVGIG (reference sequence). The CDR3 coding sequence is TGTGCCTGGAGTGTAATGAGCGGGAGGGCCCACGAGCAGTACTTC. This encodes CAWSVMSGRAHEQYF.

V gene TRBV7-2 combines with J gene TRBJ2-7, with a weak D call TRBD2 (6 bases). V was cut by 4 bases and J by 2 bases, with 15 bases left in between. The CDR3 contains 15 residues. Germline V gene sequence: CDR1 SGHTA, CDR2 FQGNSA. The CDR3 DNA sequence: TGTGCCAGCAGCTATCTAGCGTTACCTACCTACGAGCAGTACTTC. Encoded protein: CASSYLALPTYEQYF.

The genes are TRBV5-1 and TRBJ2-5, with 12 bases lining up with TRBD1. V gave up 0 bases and J gave up 4 bases; unmatched junction bases: 1. Germline V lookup: CDR1 SGHRS, CDR2 YFSETQ. The CDR3 sequence is 15 residues long. The CDR3 here is CASSLGDRGPETQYF. For the CDR3, the DNA is TGCGCCAGCAGCTTGGGGGACAGGGGGCCAGAGACCCAGTACTTC.

The genes are TRBV27 and TRBJ2-1; TRBD1 matches at 7 bases. From germline, CDR1 is MNHEY and CDR2 SMNVEV (reference sequence). There are 16 residues in the CDR3. J was trimmed by 0 bases and V by 6 bases; bases with no gene match: 8. Written as DNA, the CDR3 is TGTGCCAGCAGATATTACAGGGGAAGCTCCTACAATGAGCAGTTCTTC. It encodes CASRYYRGSSYNEQFF.